The 28 T cell receptor beta chains given below trace back to one sample, sequenced in a study of regulatory T cells in long-lasting Graves disease. Regarding time point: persistent/refractory GD, antithyroid drugs over 5 years with positive TRAb. Isolated PBMC RNA provided the starting material for the TCR library. According to the study, TCR beta libraries were built with iRepertoire HTBI primers and CDR3-region Arm-PCR. One entry per CDR3 protein, called by TCRdb with MiXCR from the multiplex PCR reads. The sample contains 450,000 or so distinct CDR3 sequences, about 20% of which appear only once. This specimen consisted of peripheral blood mononuclear cells (PBMCs), obtained when the disease was refractory, from a patient treated with antithyroid drugs. These receptors originate from a female donor with Graves disease.

The chain couples TRBV24-1 to TRBJ1-1, with D perhaps TRBD1 (5 bases). The CDR3 covers 16 residues. The ends were cut back, 4 bases at V and 1 base at J, with 15 bases in the middle. Per germline, CDR1 KGHDR and CDR2 SFDVKD. This chain's CDR3 is CATSDGAGKENTEAFF. The CDR3 DNA sequence: TGTGCCACCAGTGACGGGGCGGGCAAGGAGAACACTGAAGCTTTCTTT.

This clonotype was detected only a few times. V usage is TRBV29-1 and J usage is TRBJ1-2; unclear D gene. The CDR3 spans 12 residues. CDR1 is SQVTM, CDR2 ANQGSEA, per germline. Deletions cut 2 bases from V and 3 bases from J, with 7 bases between. The CDR3 bases are TGCAGCGTTGAAACATACGACTATGGCTACACCTTC. This sequence encodes CSVETYDYGYTF.

This clonotype was recorded many times. The V call is TRBV6-2 or TRBV6-3, the J call TRBJ2-5; D is unclear. Trimming pared 2 bases from V and 3 bases from J, leaving 7 bases between. This CDR3 contains 13 residues. Germline lookup yields CDR1 MNHEY and CDR2 SVGEGT. The CDR3 coding sequence is TGTGCCAGCAGTTACGTGGCTAAAGAGACCCAGTACTTC. Translating it yields CASSYVAKETQYF.

This clonotype was counted ten times or more. This chain connects TRBV29-1 to TRBJ2-7; D is ambiguous. The germline CDR1 and CDR2 sequences are SQVTM and ANQGSEA. Deletions cut 7 bases from V and 4 bases from J, with 11 bases between. The CDR3 sequence is 11 residues long. The CDR3 here is CSEYSGYEQYF. Here the CDR3 DNA reads TGCAGCGAGTACAGTGGATACGAGCAGTACTTC.

This clonotype was picked up a small number of times. V is TRBV24-1 and J is TRBJ2-3, with TRBD2 as a possible D gene (6 bases). The CDR3 has 14 residues. CDR1 is KGHDR, CDR2 SFDVKD, per germline. V was cut by 3 bases and J by 6 bases, with 12 bases left in between. The CDR3: CATSDVDYRDTQYF. In nucleotides, the CDR3 is TGTGCCACCAGTGATGTGGACTACCGTGATACGCAGTATTTT.

The CDR3: CASSLTPEAFF. CDR3 sequence (DNA): TGTGCCAGCAGCCTTACACCTGAAGCTTTCTTT. This rearrangement joins TRBV5-8 to TRBJ1-1; D gene ambiguous. CDR1 and CDR2 (germline): SGHTS, YDEGEE. This CDR3 spans 11 amino acids. Deletions cut 4 bases from V and 6 bases from J, with 7 bases between.

The table lists this clonotype with many counts. The V gene is TRBV20-1, the J gene TRBJ2-5; TRBD2 matches 10 bases. The CDR3 loop spans 15 amino acids. CDR1 DFQATT and CDR2 SNEGSKA come from the germline V gene (reference sequence). Trimming took 4 bases from V and 5 from J; bases not matched to a gene: 10. The CDR3 DNA reads TGCAGTGCTACCCTAGCGGGAGTAGGGTGGGAGACCCAGTACTTC. This gives the protein CSATLAGVGWETQYF.

The sample holds many counts of this clonotype. The rearrangement uses TRBV20-1 and TRBJ1-6; D uncertain. V dropped 0 bases and J dropped 7 bases, with 10 bases sitting between them. Germline V gives CDR1 DFQATT, CDR2 SNEGSKA (reference sequence). CDR3 length: 14 residues. CDR3 DNA: TGCAGTGCTAGAGAGGCCTCGAGGAATTCACCCCTCCACTTT. This encodes CSAREASRNSPLHF.

This clonotype was recorded a few times. The rearrangement links TRBV28 to TRBJ2-7, with 9 nucleotides matching TRBD1. Germline CDR1 and CDR2: MDHEN and SYDVKM. V shed 2 bases, J shed 4 bases, and the junction held 6 bases outside the gene matches. The length of the CDR3 is 15 residues. The CDR3: CASSLSGTGIYEQYF. The CDR3, as DNA: TGTGCCAGCAGTTTAAGTGGGACAGGGATTTACGAGCAGTACTTC.

In this sample, this clonotype turned up many times. V is TRBV28 and J is TRBJ2-2; maybe TRBD2 (6 bases). The V end lost 7 bases, the J end lost 5 bases, and 11 bases lay between the germline ends. From germline, CDR1 is MDHEN and CDR2 SYDVKM. The CDR3 has 13 amino acids. The CDR3 spells CASKVGGTGELFF. The CDR3 DNA reads as TGTGCCAGCAAGGTTGGGGGGACCGGGGAGCTGTTTTTT.

Many counts were recorded for this clonotype. V usage is TRBV28 and J usage is TRBJ1-5; D is unresolved. Germline V gene lookup returns CDR1 MDHEN and CDR2 SYDVKM. CDR3 length: 13 residues. V gave up 5 bases and J gave up 8 bases, with 13 bases separating them. The CDR3 here is CASSPPLGEPQHF. The CDR3 DNA sequence: TGTGCCAGCAGTCCACCACTTGGGGAGCCCCAGCATTTT. The whole variable domain, filled in from reference TRBV28 and TRBJ1-5, reads DVKVTQSSRYLVKRTGEKVFLECVQDMDHENMFWYRQDPGLGLRLIYFSYDVKMKEKGDIPEGYSVSREKKERFSLILESASTNQTSMYLCASSPPLGEPQHFGDGTRLSIL.

The chain joins TRBV5-1 to TRBJ1-5, with a tentative D call TRBD1 (5 bases). The CDR3 sequence is 16 residues long. With 2 bases removed from V and 5 bases from J, the gap between germline ends came to 17 bases. Germline V gene sequence: CDR1 SGHRS, CDR2 YFSETQ. The CDR3 DNA is TGCGCCAGCAGCTTAGAACCACAGGAGCAGGATCAGCCCCAGCATTTT. As protein: CASSLEPQEQDQPQHF.

The sample holds a few counts of this clonotype. The chain has TRBV14 and TRBJ2-2; D is perhaps TRBD2 (6 bases). V lost 5 bases to trimming and J lost 5 bases, with 12 bases between them. There are 14 residues in the CDR3. Per the germline V gene, CDR1 is SGHDN and CDR2 is FVKESK. CDR3 in amino acids: CASSSRSGTGELFF. For the CDR3, the DNA is TGTGCCAGCAGCTCACGGAGCGGGACCGGGGAGCTGTTTTTT.

This clonotype was picked up many times. The chain is built from TRBV9 and TRBJ2-7, with TRBD1 identical over 11 bases. J was trimmed by 2 bases and V by 5 bases; bases with no gene match: 6. The germline CDR1 and CDR2 sequences are SGDLS and YYNGEE. This CDR3 is built from 15 residues. The CDR3 protein is CASSGPGQGAYEQYF. Here the CDR3 DNA reads TGTGCCAGCAGTGGCCCGGGACAGGGGGCCTACGAGCAGTACTTC. Complete variable domain (other parts from reference TRBV9 and TRBJ2-7): DSGVTQTPKHLITATGQRVTLRCSPRSGDLSVYWYQQSLDQGLQFLIQYYNGEERAKGNILERFSAQQFPDLHSELNLSSLELGDSALYFCASSGPGQGAYEQYFGPGTRLTVT.

The chain employs TRBV5-1 and TRBJ1-1; D is unresolved. The CDR3 is 16 residues long. Trimming removed 0 bases at V and 2 bases at J, with 14 bases between. Looked up from germline, CDR1 is SGHRS and CDR2 is YFSETQ. The CDR3, as DNA: TGCGCCAGCAGCTTGGGGAGTTGGGTACGTAACACTGAAGCTTTCTTT. It specifies CASSLGSWVRNTEAFF.

The genes are TRBV20-1 and TRBJ1-1, with 7 bases identical to TRBD1. Germline assignment: CDR1 DFQATT and CDR2 SNEGSKA (reference sequence). V dropped 4 bases and J dropped 5; count of bases not matched to a gene: 10. The CDR3 loop spans 14 amino acids. The CDR3 DNA sequence: TGCAGTGCTACTACAGGGGTGGTAAGGACTGAAGCTTTCTTT. Its translation: CSATTGVVRTEAFF.

Ten or more counts support this clonotype. The chain uses TRBV6-5 and TRBJ1-2; D is undetermined. Trimming stripped 0 bases from V and 2 bases from J, with 7 bases between. Germline V gene data show CDR1 as MNHEY and CDR2 as SVGAGI. The CDR3 spans 14 residues. This CDR3 reads CASSYSILNYGYTF. The CDR3, as DNA: TGTGCCAGCAGTTACTCGATTCTAAACTATGGCTACACCTTC.

As concerns this clonotype: A single base separates this from a much larger clone, so it may be a read error. The chain is built from TRBV30 and TRBJ1-1; a weak D match, TRBD1 (6 bases). V lost 3 bases, J lost 6 bases, and 11 bases lay in between. In germline, CDR1 is GTSNPN, CDR2 SVGIG (reference sequence). The CDR3 contains 12 residues. The CDR3 DNA reads as TGTGCCTGGAGCAGATACAGGGCTGAAGCTTTCTTT. It translates to CAWSRYRAEAFF.

Notes on this clonotype: Germline is not matched at one junction end, which may reflect a read error. V gene TRBV27 combines with J gene TRBJ1-1, with D tentatively TRBD1 (5 bases). CDR1 and CDR2 (germline): MNHEY, SMNVEV (reference sequence). The CDR3 length is 15 residues. CDR3 protein: CASSLLAGMNTEAFF. CDR3 in DNA: TGTGCCAGCAGTTTATTGGCAGGGATGAACACTGAAGCCTTCTTT.

In its sample, this clonotype was seen many times. CDR3: CASRPAGVYEQYF. The DNA for the CDR3 is TGTGCCAGCAGGCCAGCGGGTGTGTACGAGCAGTACTTC. This rearrangement joins TRBV28 to TRBJ2-7; D is possibly TRBD2 (6 bases). The CDR3 length is 13 residues. Germline V gives CDR1 MDHEN, CDR2 SYDVKM. V lost 6 bases to trimming and J lost 4 bases, with 13 bases between them.

This chain connects TRBV5-1 to TRBJ2-7; unclear D gene. The CDR3 sequence is 11 residues long. Germline V gene lookup returns CDR1 SGHRS and CDR2 YFSETQ. V lost 3 bases and J lost 7, with 8 bases in between. CDR3 bases: TGCGCCAGCAGCTCCAACTCGGAGCAGTACTTC. This codes for CASSSNSEQYF. Looking up the rest from reference TRBV5-1 and TRBJ2-7 gives the full variable domain: KAGVTQTPRYLIKTRGQQVTLSCSPISGHRSVSWYQQTPGQGLQFLFEYFSETQRNKGNFPGRFSGRQFSNSRSEMNVSTLELGDSALYLCASSSNSEQYFGPGTRLTVT.

In regard to this clonotype: This may arise from a read error, as a much more abundant clone is one base away. The chain recombines TRBV15 with TRBJ1-5; no definite D call. This CDR3 region has 14 residues. The V gene's germline CDR1 is LNHNV and CDR2 YYDKDF (reference sequence). In DNA form, the CDR3 reads TGTGCCACCAGCAGAGACTATAACAATCAGTCCCAGCATTTT. This codes for CATSRDYNNQSQHF.

This clonotype has a count of ten or more. The chain uses TRBV11-2 and TRBJ2-2; the D is unclear. V was trimmed by 4 bases and J by 5 bases, leaving 2 bases between them. Germline V CDR1 and CDR2: SGHAT, FQNNGV. The CDR3 has 11 amino acids. CDR3 residues: CASSWTGELFF. The CDR3 coding sequence is TGTGCCAGCAGCTGGACCGGGGAGCTGTTTTTT. Based on the CDR3 plus reference TRBV11-2 and TRBJ2-2, the full variable domain is EAGVAQSPRYKIIEKRQSVAFWCNPISGHATLYWYQQILGQGPKLLIQFQNNGVVDDSQLPKDRFSAERLKGVDSTLKIQPAKLEDSAVYLCASSWTGELFFGEGSRLTVL.

Regarding this clonotype: The junction shows a germline mismatch at one end, possibly a read error. V is TRBV27 and J is TRBJ2-1, with D possibly TRBD2 on 6 matching bases. The CDR3 length is 14 residues. Per germline, CDR1 MNHEY and CDR2 SMNVEV (reference sequence). The CDR3 loop is CASRRGGGRNGQFF. CDR3 DNA sequence: TGTGCCAGCAGAAGAGGCGGTGGGAGGAATGGGCAGTTCTTC.

Many counts were recorded for this clonotype. The chain recombines TRBV2 with TRBJ2-4; tentatively, D is TRBD1 or TRBD2 (5 bases each). V shed 6 bases and J shed 0 bases, with 6 bases lying between them. In germline, CDR1 is SNHLY, CDR2 FYNNEI. The CDR3 has 13 residues. As DNA, the CDR3 is TGTGCCAGCAGCGGGGCAGCCAAAAACATTCAGTACTTC. This translates into CASSGAAKNIQYF.

This chain joins TRBV30 and TRBJ1-2; TRBD1 is a possible D gene (5 bases). With 1 base removed from V and 8 bases from J, the gap between germline ends came to 14 bases. The CDR3 is 13 residues long. Germline CDR1 is GTSNPN and CDR2 is SVGIG (reference sequence). The CDR3 here is CAWSGPGAWGYTF. CDR3 sequence (DNA): TGTGCCTGGAGTGGCCCCGGGGCTTGGGGCTACACCTTC.

The chain employs TRBV24-1 and TRBJ2-2, with D perhaps matching TRBD1 or TRBD2 (5 bases each). Trimming removed 2 bases from V and 5 bases from J, with 8 bases in between. Per the germline V gene, CDR1 is KGHDR and CDR2 is SFDVKD. CDR3 size: 14 residues. CDR3 DNA sequence: TGTGCCACCAGTGATTGGGACGGGACCGGGGAGCTGTTTTTT. It specifies CATSDWDGTGELFF.

This clonotype was seen repeatedly, ten times or more. The rearrangement uses TRBV11-2 and TRBJ1-5; no clear D gene. The germline V gene has CDR1 SGHAT and CDR2 FQNNGV. V gave up 1 base and J gave up 0 bases, with 10 bases separating them. The CDR3 contains 16 residues. The CDR3 loop is CASSLGSSNSNQPQHF. The DNA of the CDR3 is TGTGCCAGCAGCTTAGGCAGCAGCAATAGCAATCAGCCCCAGCATTTT.